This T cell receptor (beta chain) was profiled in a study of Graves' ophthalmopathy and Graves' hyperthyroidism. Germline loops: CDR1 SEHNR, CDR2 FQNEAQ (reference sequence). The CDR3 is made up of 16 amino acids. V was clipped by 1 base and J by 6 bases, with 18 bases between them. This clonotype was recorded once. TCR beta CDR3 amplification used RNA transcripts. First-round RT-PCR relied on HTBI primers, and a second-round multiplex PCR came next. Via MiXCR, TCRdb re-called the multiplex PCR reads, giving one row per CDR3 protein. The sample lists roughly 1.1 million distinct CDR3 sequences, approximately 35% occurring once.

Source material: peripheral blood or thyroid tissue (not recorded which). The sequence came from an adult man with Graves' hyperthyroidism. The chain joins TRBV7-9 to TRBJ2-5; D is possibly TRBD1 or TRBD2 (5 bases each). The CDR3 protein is CASSLGGPQGAKTQYF. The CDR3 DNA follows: TGTGCCAGCAGCTTAGGGGGACCTCAGGGTGCGAAGACCCAGTACTTC.